These T cell receptor beta chains were read from a single sample in a study of Graves' ophthalmopathy and Graves' hyperthyroidism. TCRdb re-called the multiplex PCR reads with MiXCR, one entry per CDR3 protein. Of hundreds of thousands of distinct CDR3 sequences listed, about two fifths are singletons. Sequencing input: peripheral blood. These receptors came from an adult man with Graves' ophthalmopathy. Both conserved end residues are part of each CDR3. Fields, in order: V gene, CDR3 protein.

v_gene: TRBV6-2/TRBV6-3
CDR3aa: CASTNLLYEQYF

v_gene: TRBV6-5
CDR3aa: CASSYSRGSGELFF

v_gene: TRBV11-1
CDR3aa: CASSFYRGVGGNQPQHF

v_gene: TRBV29-1
CDR3aa: CSAGQGLGYTGELFF

v_gene: TRBV6-6
CDR3aa: CASSSKESTF

v_gene: TRBV2
CDR3aa: CASKTREGFNEKLFF

v_gene: TRBV25-1
CDR3aa: CASRRDREGSPLHF

v_gene: TRBV19
CDR3aa: CASSRGQYTEAFF

v_gene: TRBV7-9
CDR3aa: CASSSTGVPEKLFF

v_gene: TRBV2
CDR3aa: CASSYSNLGTGELYF

v_gene: TRBV29-1
CDR3aa: CSVAGTPGETQYF

v_gene: TRBV29-1
CDR3aa: CSVGTGVGNTIYF

v_gene: TRBV10-3
CDR3aa: CAISSDGDTGELFF

v_gene: TRBV7-8
CDR3aa: CASSQDGQGNEKLFF

v_gene: TRBV29-1
CDR3aa: CSVALAVGNTIYF

v_gene: TRBV14
CDR3aa: CASSLTGSREQYF

v_gene: TRBV27
CDR3aa: CATRQGFRAFF

v_gene: TRBV29-1
CDR3aa: CSVERGLAEAFF

v_gene: TRBV15
CDR3aa: CATKVASTYEETQHF

v_gene: TRBV7-9
CDR3aa: CASSLDRRNTGELFF

v_gene: TRBV6-5
CDR3aa: CASSRTGGGYEQYF

v_gene: TRBV11-1
CDR3aa: CASSLAGENSPLHF

v_gene: TRBV19
CDR3aa: CASSMSPPRQLNTEAFF

v_gene: TRBV15
CDR3aa: CATSTGAFREKLFF

v_gene: TRBV20-1
CDR3aa: CSAARGANTEAFF

v_gene: TRBV7-3
CDR3aa: CASSPGGPASPLHF

v_gene: TRBV5-1
CDR3aa: CASSLGTQGETQYF